This paragraph covers one T cell receptor (beta chain) sequence. Antigen unknown. The data originate from a study of beta chain features in type 1 diabetes. Overall study results and limits: Significant though moderate, a shortening of TCRB CDR3s appeared in all four CD4+ subsets of Type 1 diabetes patients.

Since all of the isolated RNA was reverse transcribed, expressed TCRB transcripts were what got sequenced. TCRdb's table, derived via immunoSEQ multiplex PCR, lists solely in-frame clones and lacks some. The table lists approximately 170,000 clones, approximately 8.1% of them singletons. The CDR3 consists of 14 residues. Per germline, CDR1 MGHDK and CDR2 SYGVNS. Germline trimming cut 3 bases from V and 5 bases from J; bases unmatched to any gene: 5. By way of CD45RO/CCR7/CD25/CD127/CD95/CD27, the CD4+ regulatory, stem cell-like memory, central memory and naive cells were sorted. The receptor comes from a man aged 18-30 years with type 1 diabetes. The chain carries TRBV25-1 and TRBJ2-7; 9 positions match TRBD2. Sample: central memory CD4+ T cells from blood. The CDR3 reads CASSEWTSDHEQYF. The CDR3 coding sequence is TGTGCCAGCAGTGAGTGGACTAGCGACCACGAGCAGTACTTC.